This passage covers 8 T cell receptor beta chains from one sample sequenced in a study of T cell responses to AZD1222 COVID-19 vaccine. Sequencing was performed with immunoSEQ multiplex PCR; in TCRdb, only in-frame clones are kept and a portion is missing. Of tens of thousands of clones detected, 84% appear once; the ten largest clones hold about 20%. Source: peripheral blood, taken on day 0 of AZD1222 vaccination. These receptors originate from an adult in good health.

This chain uses TRBV11-2 with TRBJ1-2; maybe TRBD1 (6 bases). Germline V lookup: CDR1 SGHAT, CDR2 FQNNGV. V gave up 1 base and J gave up 12 bases, with 9 bases separating them. The CDR3 runs 11 residues. This chain's CDR3 is CASSLAGGHTF. In DNA, the CDR3 is TGTGCCAGCAGCTTAGCCGGGGGGCACACCTTC.

This chain connects TRBV6-6 to TRBJ2-7, with 7 bases matching TRBD1. This CDR3 has 15 residues. The germline gives CDR1 MNHNY, CDR2 SVGAGI (reference sequence). Trimming removed 6 bases from V and 2 bases from J; junction bases left unmatched: 10. The CDR3 DNA reads as TGTGCCAGCAGGAATACAGGGGAGCCCCCCTACGAGCAGTACTTC. As protein: CASRNTGEPPYEQYF.

V gene TRBV30 combines with J gene TRBJ1-5; D possibly corresponds to TRBD1 (6 bases). V was trimmed by 4 bases and J by 4 bases, leaving 11 bases between them. The CDR3 sequence is 13 residues long. Germline CDR1 reads GTSNPN; CDR2 reads SVGIG (reference sequence). As DNA, the CDR3 is TGTGCCTGGAAGGGACAATCAAATCAGCCCCAGCATTTT. This gives the protein CAWKGQSNQPQHF.

The chain has TRBV5-1 and TRBJ2-7; 8 bases line up with TRBD2. Germline CDR1 reads SGHRS; CDR2 reads YFSETQ. V was pared by 1 base and J by 3 bases, with 0 bases of the junction left unmatched. This CDR3 comprises 13 residues. Written as DNA, the CDR3 is TGCGCCAGCAGCTTGCGGGGGGGCTACGAGCAGTACTTC. Its protein is CASSLRGGYEQYF.

V usage is TRBV19 and J usage is TRBJ2-2; possibly TRBD1 for D (5 bases). Trimming stripped 4 bases from V and 0 bases from J, with 33 bases between. CDR3 length: 23 residues. CDR1 LNHDA and CDR2 SQIVND come from the germline V gene (reference sequence). The CDR3 spells CASSTSLGASKGISSANTGELFF. CDR3 coding DNA: TGTGCCAGTAGTACCTCCTTAGGGGCATCTAAAGGGATATCGAGTGCGAACACCGGGGAGCTGTTTTTT. Combining the CDR3 with reference TRBV19 and TRBJ2-2 gives the whole variable domain DGGITQSPKYLFRKEGQNVTLSCEQNLNHDAMYWYRQDPGQGLRLIYYSQIVNDFQKGDIAEGYSVSREKKESFPLTVTSAQKNPTAFYLCASSTSLGASKGISSANTGELFFGEGSRLTVL.

V gene TRBV9 combines with J gene TRBJ2-7; possibly TRBD1 for D (6 bases). The germline V gene encodes CDR1 SGDLS and CDR2 YYNGEE. This CDR3 has 14 amino acids. V was shortened by 0 bases and J by 0 bases, with 7 bases between the two germline ends. The CDR3 loop is CASSVATGSYEQYF. The CDR3 nucleotides are TGTGCCAGCAGCGTAGCGACAGGCTCCTACGAGCAGTACTTC.

The J gene is TRBJ2-7, the V gene TRBV6-5, with TRBD2 matching over 8 bases. This CDR3 region has 15 residues. CDR1 is MNHEY and CDR2 is SVGAGI in the germline V gene. Trimming took 2 bases from V and 5 from J; bases not matched to a gene: 8. This chain's CDR3 is CASSYGGGRSHEQYF. The CDR3 coding sequence is TGTGCCAGCAGTTACGGTGGCGGGAGGTCCCACGAGCAGTACTTC.

V usage is TRBV20-1 and J usage is TRBJ2-7; tentatively, D is TRBD1 or TRBD2 (5 bases each). The CDR3 length is 11 residues. Trimming shortened V by 3 bases and J by 4 bases, and 7 bases separated the two germline ends. Germline CDR1 reads DFQATT; CDR2 reads SNEGSKA (reference sequence). The CDR3 reads CSARGPYEQYF. The CDR3 nucleotides are TGCAGTGCTAGGGGACCTTACGAGCAGTACTTC.